This TCR beta chain was recovered during a study of cytomegalovirus exposure and HLA in healthy donors. Study findings and constraints: In vitro data verified a few CMV-associated chains as specific for CMV antigens. Trimming of TCR beta V- and J-genes showed a link, identified in a later analysis, to a missense DCLRE1C variant. Another analysis was done later, and it associated approximately 18,000 TCR beta sequences with HLA alleles at 0.05 false discovery rate. Looking again later, the authors saw that most CMV-associated TCR beta chains seemed HLA-restricted.

Concerning this clone: What it binds is unknown. At one end, the junction sequence differs from germline, possibly due to a read error.

CDR1 is LGHNT and CDR2 is FRNRAP in the germline V gene. The CDR3 totals 10 residues. A multiplex PCR was run with 60 Vbeta primers and 13 Jbeta primers. Measured with immunoSEQ multiplex PCR; TCRdb has only the in-frame clones, and not every one. Found here are more than 80,000 clones, under 85% of them singletons; the top ten hold more than 3%. This chain connects TRBV12-5 to TRBJ2-7; D is ambiguous. Sample: PBMCs. The TCR originated in a female donor in good health and CMV-seropositive. The CDR3 nucleotides are TGTGCTAGTGGTTTGGTTGACAAGGACTTC. This encodes CASGLVDKDF.